This T cell receptor (beta chain) was obtained from a study of siplizumab effects on memory and regulatory T cells. This CDR3 is 15 amino acids long. Germline V gives CDR1 MNHEY, CDR2 SMNVEV (reference sequence). V gave up 1 base and J gave up 2 bases, with 9 bases separating them. Assay: immunoSEQ multiplex PCR; the TCRdb copy retains only in-frame clones and omits some. The sample records around 100,000 clones, about 90% being singletons. V usage is TRBV27 and J usage is TRBJ2-4; D ambiguous. Specimen: CD4+ T cells sorted from blood. The sequence was obtained from a human donor in good health. The CDR3 DNA reads as TGTGCCAGCAGTTTATTTAGCCTATCCAAAAACATTCAGTACTTC. Its translation: CASSLFSLSKNIQYF.